The 8 T cell receptor beta chains in this list originate from one sample, sequenced in a study of blood T cells in healthy people across ages. Primers used in a second PCR of about 6 to 11 cycles were a sample-barcoded 5' primer and a J-beta primer mix. TCRdb recomputed calls from the 5' RACE reads with MiXCR, one row per CDR3 protein. The repertoire has 850,000 to 1,300,000 distinct CDR3 sequences, under 45% of them found once; the top ten carry 15% to 20%. The sequencing sample was made of blood. The receptors shown here come from a woman aged 60-70 years in good health.

This clonotype turned up a few times. The V call is TRBV5-1, the J call TRBJ2-2; a possible D gene is TRBD1 (6 bases). The V gene's germline CDR1 is SGHRS and CDR2 YFSETQ. This CDR3 region has 15 residues. The V gene lost 0 bases and the J gene lost 7 bases, with 13 bases spanning the gap. The CDR3 sequence is CASSLDGGPVGELFF. Here the CDR3 DNA reads TGCGCCAGCAGCTTGGATGGGGGCCCCGTCGGGGAGCTGTTTTTT.

The chain is built from TRBV11-2 and TRBJ2-1; TRBD2 matches 12 bases. The germline V gene encodes CDR1 SGHAT and CDR2 FQNNGV. V shed 5 bases, J shed 4 bases, and the junction held 9 bases outside the gene matches. This CDR3 has 17 residues. For the CDR3, the DNA is TGTGCCAGCAGCCCGCGACTAGCGGGAGAGGGTTACAATGAGCAGTTCTTC. This sequence encodes CASSPRLAGEGYNEQFF.

The chain uses TRBV12-3 or TRBV12-4 and TRBJ2-7, with 13 nucleotides matching TRBD2. The CDR3 is made up of 16 amino acids. V lost 1 base and J lost 1; bases outside the gene matches: 1. The CDR3 loop reads CASSLVGLAGSYEQYF. CDR3 nucleotide sequence: TGTGCCAGCAGTTTAGTGGGACTAGCGGGGTCCTACGAGCAGTACTTC.

CDR3 DNA: TGTGCCAGCAGTGCCTCACCGGGACTAGCACTCTACGAGCAGTACTTC. Translation gives CASSASPGLALYEQYF. The chain employs TRBV6-1 and TRBJ2-7, with 9 bases aligning to TRBD2. J was trimmed by 3 bases and V by 4 bases; bases with no gene match: 10. The germline V gene has CDR1 MNHNS and CDR2 SASEGT. The CDR3 is 16 residues long.

V gene TRBV5-1 combines with J gene TRBJ2-5; a weak D match, TRBD1 (6 bases). This CDR3 contains 14 residues. Trimming cost V 5 bases and J 3 bases, with 14 bases left between them. The germline CDR1 and CDR2 sequences are SGHRS and YFSETQ. The CDR3 here is CASSGGTLKETQYF. The CDR3 nucleotides read TGCGCCAGCAGTGGTGGGACACTTAAAGAGACCCAGTACTTC.

The chain couples TRBV3-1 to TRBJ2-1; perhaps TRBD2 as D (6 bases). The CDR3 has 14 amino acids. Between the trimmed V and J ends, which lost 4 bases and 7 bases, there was a span of 14 bases. The germline V gene has CDR1 LGHDT and CDR2 YNNKEL (reference sequence). The CDR3 region has the DNA TGTGCCAGCAGCCTCCTCTTCGGGGGTAATGAGCAGTTCTTC. Protein product: CASSLLFGGNEQFF.

This chain uses TRBV6-6 with TRBJ2-3; the D is unclear. V was trimmed by 1 base and J by 2 bases, leaving 13 bases between them. Germline loops: CDR1 MNHNY, CDR2 SVGAGI (reference sequence). There are 16 residues in the CDR3. The CDR3 sequence: CASSYWDARNTDTQYF. DNA of the CDR3: TGTGCCAGCAGTTACTGGGATGCCCGAAACACAGATACGCAGTATTTT.

The V call is TRBV20-1, the J call TRBJ2-4; 10 bases align to TRBD2. The CDR3 loop spans 16 amino acids. Losses at the gene ends were 7 bases for V and 13 bases for J; bases not matched to a gene: 22. Germline lookup yields CDR1 DFQATT and CDR2 SNEGSKA (reference sequence). The CDR3, as DNA: TGCAGTGTCCGCAGTGGTGGGGCTAGCGGGAGATGGGAGCAGTACTTC. Translation gives CSVRSGGASGRWEQYF.